This T cell receptor (beta chain) was identified during a study of T cell changes during pregnancy in multiple sclerosis. This CDR3 region has 14 residues. Trimming took 5 bases from V and 6 from J, leaving 17 bases between them. Germline assignment: CDR1 SGHNT and CDR2 YYREEE (reference sequence). The assay was immunoSEQ multiplex PCR, and TCRdb's table has in-frame clones only and misses some. Here the sample spans tens of thousands of clones, around 91% being singletons. The TCR originated in a female donor in good health, enrolled as a control in a pregnancy study. This rearrangement joins TRBV5-4 to TRBJ1-1; D may be TRBD1 (5 bases). The sample consisted of peripheral blood, taken in the third trimester of pregnancy. This chain's CDR3 is CASRQTTDLSEAFF. The CDR3, as DNA: TGTGCCAGCAGACAGACGACAGACCTCTCTGAAGCTTTCTTT.